Sequencing of this T cell receptor beta chain was carried out in a study of CD8 T cells in ankylosing spondylitis. Study-level points and caveats: Clones tied to disease were said to be significantly enriched in matched ankylosing spondylitis synovial fluid. As for the disease-linked clones, they showed a CD8+ phenotype and occurred at relatively low frequencies in peripheral blood. Blood of patients with ankylosing spondylitis appeared to be characterized by a TCR beta motif of several highly homologous variants.

For TCR beta, libraries came from quantitative 5'-RACE with molecular barcodes. TCRdb fed the 5' RACE reads into MiXCR, producing one record per CDR3 protein. This sample yields roughly 150,000 distinct CDR3 sequences, of which 25% to 35% are seen a single time; approximately 5.9% belongs to the top ten. The V and J ends lost 0 bases and 1 base, in that order; junction bases with no gene match: 7. The CDR3 totals 17 residues. CDR1 and CDR2 from the germline V gene are LGHDT and YNNKEL (reference sequence). This clonotype has only one observation. Its specificity is unknown. The sample was synovial fluid, either unsorted or a sorted T cell fraction (not recorded which). The receptor's source is a male donor with ankylosing spondylitis. The genes are TRBV3-1 and TRBJ2-7, with 9 nucleotides matching TRBD1. Here the CDR3 reads CASSQDKGQGISYEQYF. DNA of the CDR3: TGTGCCAGCAGCCAAGATAAGGGACAGGGAATATCCTACGAGCAGTACTTC.